Listed here is a single T cell receptor (beta chain). Its antigen is still unknown. CDR3 size: 14 residues. V lost 2 bases, J lost 7 bases, and 4 bases stayed unmatched. Germline V CDR1 and CDR2: SGHRS, YFSETQ. Libraries were prepared by immunoSEQ multiplex PCR; TCRdb keeps only in-frame clonotypes and omits some of them. The sample carries about 180,000 clones, roughly 93% recorded once. The sample originates from a study of T cell responses to AZD1222 COVID-19 vaccine. Study observations and caveats: Baseline seropositivity occurred in only six AZD1222 recipients. Reportedly, close to half of spike-specific TCRs are directed against unmutated variant regions. Repertoire sampling occurred only after the peak T cell response. The donor group comprised mostly white British people and more females; the analysis possibly underestimated clonal diversity.

The gene calls are TRBV5-1 and TRBJ2-1, with TRBD1 matching over 9 bases. The material was peripheral blood, obtained 28 days after the second dose of the MenACWY control vaccine. This clonotype originated in an adult who received the MenACWY meningococcal vaccine as a control. The CDR3 reads CASSLGQGKNEQFF. The CDR3 DNA sequence: TGCGCCAGCAGCTTAGGACAGGGGAAAAATGAGCAGTTCTTC.